The rows below give T cell receptor beta chains drawn from one sample of a study of cytomegalovirus exposure and HLA in healthy donors. Sequencing used immunoSEQ multiplex PCR; TCRdb keeps in-frame clones, though not all of them. The sample yields 85,000 to 95,000 clones, around 96% seen once. The sample taken for sequencing was PBMCs. The receptors stem from a man aged 18-30 years in good health and CMV-seronegative. The CDR3 runs from the conserved cysteine through the conserved F or W.

>TRBV19
CASSIVTGEYSTEAFF
>TRBV18
CASSPPHSSFYGYTF
>TRBV30
CAWSPTQYEQYF
>TRBV29-1
CSVRQTNTGELFF
>TRBV9
CASSVEGLAVNEQFF
>TRBV29-1
CSVETSGRYNEQFF
>TRBV11-3
CASSLALVLGGRNTEAFF
>TRBV7-2
CASSRDRGTGELFF
>TRBV4-1
CASSPLRQNTEAFF
>TRBV5-1
CASSYSGTGNTGELFF
>TRBV27
CASSSPRLRVGNTIYF
>TRBV27
CASSSLGQLNYGYTF
>TRBV5-1
CASSLDPRGGGELFF
>TRBV6-5
CASSYMGGEQYF
>TRBV28
CASSPHRQIYEQYF
>TRBV5-3
CARNYPTWSHDPNEKLFF
>TRBV13
CASSSPLFRTYNEQFF
>TRBV7-9
CASSWDSSYEQYF
>TRBV7-8
CASSLGTSGDEQFF